What follows is one TCR beta chain and its context. The sample originates from a study of blood T cell repertoires in COVID-19. As for the study in general: Both acute and convalescent COVID-19 samples were obtained from the United States, Italy and Spain. The analysed material was cDNA or gDNA that came from T cells, B-cell-depleted T cells, or PBMCs.

The CDR3 totals 14 residues. The J segment lost 2 bases and the V segment lost 5 bases, leaving 6 bases of the junction unmatched. Germline assignment: CDR1 PRHDT and CDR2 FYEKMQ (reference sequence). Measured with immunoSEQ multiplex PCR; TCRdb has only the in-frame clones, and not every one. This sample carries under 300,000 clones, over 80% of them seen once, and the ten largest clones take 3% to 4.5%. V gene TRBV13 combines with J gene TRBJ2-7; 7 bases match TRBD2. The sample was peripheral blood. This TCR derives from a woman aged 40 to 50 with acute or convalescent COVID-19. CDR3 loop: CASSRGTTPYEQYV. In DNA, the CDR3 is TGTGCCAGCAGCCGTGGGACTACCCCCTACGAGCAGTACGTC.